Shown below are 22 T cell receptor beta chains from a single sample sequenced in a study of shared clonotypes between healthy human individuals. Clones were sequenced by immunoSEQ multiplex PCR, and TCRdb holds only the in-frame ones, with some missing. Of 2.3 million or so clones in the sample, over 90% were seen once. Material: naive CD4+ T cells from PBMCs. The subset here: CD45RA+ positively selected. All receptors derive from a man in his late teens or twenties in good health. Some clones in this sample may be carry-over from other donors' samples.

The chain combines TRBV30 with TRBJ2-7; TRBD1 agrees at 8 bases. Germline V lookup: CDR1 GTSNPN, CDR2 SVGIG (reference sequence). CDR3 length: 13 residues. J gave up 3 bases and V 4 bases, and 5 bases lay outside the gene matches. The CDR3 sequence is CAWTPGTGYEQYF. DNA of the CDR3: TGTGCCTGGACCCCAGGGACAGGCTACGAGCAGTACTTC.

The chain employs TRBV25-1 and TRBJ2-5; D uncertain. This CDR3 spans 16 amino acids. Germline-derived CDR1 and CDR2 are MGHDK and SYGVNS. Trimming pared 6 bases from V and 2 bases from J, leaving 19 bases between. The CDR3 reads CASRPTSVPSQETQYF. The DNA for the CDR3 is TGTGCCAGCAGACCCACAAGCGTACCGTCACAAGAGACCCAGTACTTC. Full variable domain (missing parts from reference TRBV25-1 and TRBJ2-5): EADIYQTPRYLVIGTGKKITLECSQTMGHDKMYWYQQDPGMELHLIHYSYGVNSTEKGDLSSESTVSRIRTEHFPLTLESARPSHTSQYLCASRPTSVPSQETQYFGPGTRLLVL.

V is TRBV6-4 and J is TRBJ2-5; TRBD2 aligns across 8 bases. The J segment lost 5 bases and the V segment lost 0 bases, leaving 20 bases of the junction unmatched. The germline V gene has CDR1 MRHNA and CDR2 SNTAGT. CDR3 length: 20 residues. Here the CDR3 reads CASSDSKCVAGRPGGETQYF. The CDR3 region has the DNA TGTGCCAGCAGTGACTCGAAATGCGTAGCGGGGAGGCCCGGGGGGGAGACCCAGTACTTC.

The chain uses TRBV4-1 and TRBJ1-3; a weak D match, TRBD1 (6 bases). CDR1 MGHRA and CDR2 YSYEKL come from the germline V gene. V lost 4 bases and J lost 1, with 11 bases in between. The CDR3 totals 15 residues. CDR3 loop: CASSRQGRSGNTIYF. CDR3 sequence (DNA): TGCGCCAGCAGCCGGCAGGGGAGGTCTGGAAACACCATATATTTT.

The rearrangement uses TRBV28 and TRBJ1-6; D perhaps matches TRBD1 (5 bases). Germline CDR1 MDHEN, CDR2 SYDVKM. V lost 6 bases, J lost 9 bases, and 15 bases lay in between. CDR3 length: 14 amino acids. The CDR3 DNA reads TGTGCCAGCAGCCGGGGGGGTAGTGGTTCACCCCTCCACTTT. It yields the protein CASSRGGSGSPLHF.

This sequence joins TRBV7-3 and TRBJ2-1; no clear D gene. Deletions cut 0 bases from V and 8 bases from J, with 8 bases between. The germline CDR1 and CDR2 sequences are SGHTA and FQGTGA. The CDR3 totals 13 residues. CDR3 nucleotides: TGTGCCAGCAGCTTAACATCCCTGGATGAGCAGTTCTTC. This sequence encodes CASSLTSLDEQFF.

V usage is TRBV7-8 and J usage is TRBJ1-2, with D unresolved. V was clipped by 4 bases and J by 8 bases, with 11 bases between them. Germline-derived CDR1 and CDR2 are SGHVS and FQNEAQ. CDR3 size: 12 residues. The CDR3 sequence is CASSYYSRGYTF. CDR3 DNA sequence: TGTGCCAGCAGCTACTACAGCCGCGGCTACACCTTC.

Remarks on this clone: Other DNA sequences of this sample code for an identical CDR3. In DNA, the CDR3 is TGTGCCAGCAGTCTCAGGGCGACTGAAGCTTTCTTT. This translates into CASSLRATEAFF. The chain couples TRBV28 to TRBJ1-1; D possibly corresponds to TRBD1 (5 bases). V lost 5 bases and J 5 bases, leaving 9 bases between the germline ends. CDR3 length: 12 residues. The V gene's germline CDR1 is MDHEN and CDR2 SYDVKM. The full variable domain, completed using reference TRBV28 and TRBJ1-1, is DVKVTQSSRYLVKRTGEKVFLECVQDMDHENMFWYRQDPGLGLRLIYFSYDVKMKEKGDIPEGYSVSREKKERFSLILESASTNQTSMYLCASSLRATEAFFGQGTRLTVV.

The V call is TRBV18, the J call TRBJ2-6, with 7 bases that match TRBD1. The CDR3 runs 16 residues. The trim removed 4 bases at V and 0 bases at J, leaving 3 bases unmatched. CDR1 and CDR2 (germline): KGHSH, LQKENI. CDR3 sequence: CASSLDRASGANVLTF. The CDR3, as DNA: TGTGCCAGCTCACTCGACAGGGCCTCTGGGGCCAACGTCCTGACTTTC.

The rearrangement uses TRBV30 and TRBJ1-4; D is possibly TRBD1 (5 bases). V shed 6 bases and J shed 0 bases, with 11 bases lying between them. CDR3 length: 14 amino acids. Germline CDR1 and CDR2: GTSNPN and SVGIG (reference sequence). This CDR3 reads CACILTATNEKLFF. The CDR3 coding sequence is TGTGCCTGCATACTGACAGCAACTAATGAAAAACTGTTTTTT.

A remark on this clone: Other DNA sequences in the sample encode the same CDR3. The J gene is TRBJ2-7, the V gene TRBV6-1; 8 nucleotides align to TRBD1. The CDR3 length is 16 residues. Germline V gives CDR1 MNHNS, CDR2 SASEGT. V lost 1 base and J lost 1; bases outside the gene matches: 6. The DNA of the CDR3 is TGTGCCAGCAGTGAAGTTGGACAGGGCTCTTCCTACGAGCAGTACTTC. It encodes CASSEVGQGSSYEQYF.

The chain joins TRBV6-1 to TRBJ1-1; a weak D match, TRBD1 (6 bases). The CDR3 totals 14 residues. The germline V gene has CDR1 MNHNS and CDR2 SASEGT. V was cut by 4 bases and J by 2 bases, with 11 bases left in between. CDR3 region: CASSAGQSNTEAFF. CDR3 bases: TGTGCCAGCAGTGCGGGACAATCAAACACTGAAGCTTTCTTT.

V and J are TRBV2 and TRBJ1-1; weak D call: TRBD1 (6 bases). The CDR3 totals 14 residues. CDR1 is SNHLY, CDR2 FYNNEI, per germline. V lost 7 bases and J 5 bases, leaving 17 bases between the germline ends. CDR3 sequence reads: CASTYSGEMTEAFF. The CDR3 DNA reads TGTGCCAGCACATATTCAGGGGAAATGACTGAAGCTTTCTTT.

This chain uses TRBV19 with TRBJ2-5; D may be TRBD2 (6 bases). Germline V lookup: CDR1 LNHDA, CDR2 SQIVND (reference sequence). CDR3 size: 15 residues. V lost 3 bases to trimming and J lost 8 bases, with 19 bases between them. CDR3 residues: CASSIWGLSYVTQYF. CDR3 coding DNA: TGTGCCAGTAGTATCTGGGGACTTTCGTACGTTACCCAGTACTTC.

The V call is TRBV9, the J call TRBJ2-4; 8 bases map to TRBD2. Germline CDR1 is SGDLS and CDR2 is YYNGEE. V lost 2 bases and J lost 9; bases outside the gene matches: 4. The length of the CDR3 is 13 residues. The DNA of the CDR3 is TGTGCCAGCAGCGTTGAAAGCGGGGGCATTCAGTACTTC. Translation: CASSVESGGIQYF.

The CDR3 is CAWKRDTVNSPLHF. CDR3 nucleotides: TGTGCCTGGAAACGGGACACAGTTAATTCACCCCTCCACTTT. The V and J genes are TRBV30 and TRBJ1-6; weak D call: TRBD1 (6 bases). The CDR3 totals 14 residues. The germline V gene encodes CDR1 GTSNPN and CDR2 SVGIG (reference sequence). V lost 4 bases, J lost 6 bases, and 13 bases lay in between. The whole variable domain, filled in from reference TRBV30 and TRBJ1-6, reads SQTIHQWPATLVQPVGSPLSLECTVEGTSNPNLYWYRQAAGRGLQLLFYSVGIGQISSEVPQNLSASRPQDRQFILSSKKLLLSDSGFYLCAWKRDTVNSPLHFGNGTRLTVT.

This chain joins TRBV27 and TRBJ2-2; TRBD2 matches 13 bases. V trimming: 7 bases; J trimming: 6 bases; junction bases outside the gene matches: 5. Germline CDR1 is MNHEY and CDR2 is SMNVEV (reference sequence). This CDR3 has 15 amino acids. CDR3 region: CASIGLAGVAGELFF. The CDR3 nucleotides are TGTGCCAGCATCGGACTAGCGGGAGTCGCCGGGGAGCTGTTTTTT.

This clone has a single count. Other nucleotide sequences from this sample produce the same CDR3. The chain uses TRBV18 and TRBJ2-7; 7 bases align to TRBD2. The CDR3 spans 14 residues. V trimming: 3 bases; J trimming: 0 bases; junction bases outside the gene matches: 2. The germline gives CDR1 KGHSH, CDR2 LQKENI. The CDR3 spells CASSPSGRSYEQYF. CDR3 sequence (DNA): TGTGCCAGCTCACCTAGCGGGCGCTCCTACGAGCAGTACTTC. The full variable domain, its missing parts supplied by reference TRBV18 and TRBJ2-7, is NAGVMQNPRHLVRRRGQEARLRCSPMKGHSHVYWYRQLPEEGLKFMVYLQKENIIDESGMPKERFSAEFPKEGPSILRIQQVVRGDSAAYFCASSPSGRSYEQYFGPGTRLTVT.

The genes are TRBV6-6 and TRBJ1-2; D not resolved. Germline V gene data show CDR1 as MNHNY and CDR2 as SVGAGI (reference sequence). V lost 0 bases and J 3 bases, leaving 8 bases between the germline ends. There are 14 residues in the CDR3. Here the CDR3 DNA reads TGTGCCAGCAGTTACTCCGGACGGGACTATGGCTACACCTTC. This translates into CASSYSGRDYGYTF.

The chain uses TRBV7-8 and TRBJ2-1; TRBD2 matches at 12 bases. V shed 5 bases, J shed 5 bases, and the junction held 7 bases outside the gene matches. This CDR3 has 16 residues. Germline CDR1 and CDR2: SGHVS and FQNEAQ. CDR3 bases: TGTGCCAGCAGCGCCCGGACTAGCGGGACCCACAATGAGCAGTTCTTC. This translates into CASSARTSGTHNEQFF.

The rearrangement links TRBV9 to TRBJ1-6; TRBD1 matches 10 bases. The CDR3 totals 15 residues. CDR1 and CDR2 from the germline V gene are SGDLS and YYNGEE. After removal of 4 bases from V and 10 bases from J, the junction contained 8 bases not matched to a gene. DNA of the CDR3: TGTGCCAGCAGCAATCGGGACAGGGGTGAATCACCCCTCCACTTT. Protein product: CASSNRDRGESPLHF.

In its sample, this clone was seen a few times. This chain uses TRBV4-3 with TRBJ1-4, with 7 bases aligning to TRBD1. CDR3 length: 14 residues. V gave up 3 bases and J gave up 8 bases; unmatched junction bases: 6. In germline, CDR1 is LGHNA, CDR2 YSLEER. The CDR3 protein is CASSHRDRGEKLFF. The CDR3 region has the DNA TGCGCCAGCAGCCACCGGGACAGAGGAGAAAAACTGTTTTTT.